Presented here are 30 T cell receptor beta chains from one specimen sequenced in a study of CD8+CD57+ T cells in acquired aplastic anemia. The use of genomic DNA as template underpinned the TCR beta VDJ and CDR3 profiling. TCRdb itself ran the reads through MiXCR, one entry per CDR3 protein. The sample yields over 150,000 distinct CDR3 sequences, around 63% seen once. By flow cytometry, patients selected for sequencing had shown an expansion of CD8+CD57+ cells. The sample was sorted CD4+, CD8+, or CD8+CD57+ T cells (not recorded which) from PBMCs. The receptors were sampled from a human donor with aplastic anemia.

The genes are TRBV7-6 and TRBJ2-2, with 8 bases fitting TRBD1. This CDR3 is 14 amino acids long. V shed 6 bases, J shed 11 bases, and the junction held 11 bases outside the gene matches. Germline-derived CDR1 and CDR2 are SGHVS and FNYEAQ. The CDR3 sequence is CASSSTGGQGELFF. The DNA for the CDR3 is TGTGCCAGCAGTTCTACAGGGGGTCAGGGCGAGCTGTTTTTT.

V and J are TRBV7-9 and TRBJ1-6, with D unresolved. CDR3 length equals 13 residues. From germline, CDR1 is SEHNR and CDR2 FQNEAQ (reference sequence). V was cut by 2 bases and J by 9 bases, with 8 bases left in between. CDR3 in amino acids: CASSLLGISPLHF. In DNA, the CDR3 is TGTGCCAGCAGCTTATTGGGGATTTCACCCCTCCACTTT.

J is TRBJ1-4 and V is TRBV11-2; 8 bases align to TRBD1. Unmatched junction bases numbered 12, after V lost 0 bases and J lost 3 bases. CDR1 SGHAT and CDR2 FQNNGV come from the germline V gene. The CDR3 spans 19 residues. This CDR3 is CASSLDAGRTGPSNEKLFF. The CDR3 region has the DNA TGTGCCAGCAGCTTAGACGCAGGTAGGACAGGGCCATCTAATGAAAAACTGTTTTTT.

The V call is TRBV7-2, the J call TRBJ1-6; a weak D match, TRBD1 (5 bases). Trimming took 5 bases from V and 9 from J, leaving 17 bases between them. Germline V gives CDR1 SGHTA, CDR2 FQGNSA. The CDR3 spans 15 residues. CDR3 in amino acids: CASSPWGVVRSPLHF. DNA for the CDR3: TGTGCCAGCAGCCCCTGGGGGGTTGTACGTTCACCCCTCCACTTT.

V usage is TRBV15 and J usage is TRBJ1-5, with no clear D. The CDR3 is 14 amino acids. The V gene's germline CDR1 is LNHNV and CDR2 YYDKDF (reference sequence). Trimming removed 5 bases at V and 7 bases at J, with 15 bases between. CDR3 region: CATSGRRGVQPQHF. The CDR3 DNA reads TGTGCCACCAGCGGCAGGCGTGGCGTGCAGCCCCAGCATTTT. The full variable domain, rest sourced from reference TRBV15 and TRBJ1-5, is DAMVIQNPRYQVTQFGKPVTLSCSQTLNHNVMYWYQQKSSQAPKLLFHYYDKDFNNEADTPDNFQSRRPNTSFCFLDIRSPGLGDTAMYLCATSGRRGVQPQHFGDGTRLSIL.

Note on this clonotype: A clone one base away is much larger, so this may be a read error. CDR3 region: CALAGTKAFF. CDR3 DNA sequence: TGTGCCTTAGCCGGGACAAAAGCTTTCTTT. The chain uses TRBV30 and TRBJ1-1, with D perhaps TRBD1 (6 bases). From germline, CDR1 is GTSNPN and CDR2 SVGIG (reference sequence). V shed 7 bases and J shed 9 bases, with 12 bases lying between them. This CDR3 spans 10 amino acids.

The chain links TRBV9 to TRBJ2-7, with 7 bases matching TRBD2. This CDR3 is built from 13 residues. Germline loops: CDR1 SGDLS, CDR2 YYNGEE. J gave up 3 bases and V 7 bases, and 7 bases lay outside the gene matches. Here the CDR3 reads CASGRGRDYEQYF. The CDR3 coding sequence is TGTGCCAGCGGGAGGGGCAGGGACTACGAGCAGTACTTC.

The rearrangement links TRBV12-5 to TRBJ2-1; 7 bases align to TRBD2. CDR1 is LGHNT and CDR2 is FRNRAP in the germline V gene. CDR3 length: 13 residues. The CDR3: CAGAPTSSSEQFF. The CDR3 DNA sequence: TGTGCCGGCGCTCCGACTAGCTCTTCTGAGCAGTTCTTC.

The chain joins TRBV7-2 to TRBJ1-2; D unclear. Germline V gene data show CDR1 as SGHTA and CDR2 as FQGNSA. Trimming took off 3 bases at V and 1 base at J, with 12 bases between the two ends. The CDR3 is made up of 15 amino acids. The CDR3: CASSLVTFGNYGYTF. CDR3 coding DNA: TGTGCCAGCAGCTTGGTGACGTTCGGTAACTATGGCTACACCTTC.

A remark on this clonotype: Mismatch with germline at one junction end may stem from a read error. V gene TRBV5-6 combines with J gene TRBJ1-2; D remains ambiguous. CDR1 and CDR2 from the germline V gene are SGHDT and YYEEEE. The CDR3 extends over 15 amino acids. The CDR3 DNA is TGTGCCAGCAGCTTGGCCGCGTCAGGTTTCTATGGCTGCACCTTC. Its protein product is CASSLAASGFYGCTF.

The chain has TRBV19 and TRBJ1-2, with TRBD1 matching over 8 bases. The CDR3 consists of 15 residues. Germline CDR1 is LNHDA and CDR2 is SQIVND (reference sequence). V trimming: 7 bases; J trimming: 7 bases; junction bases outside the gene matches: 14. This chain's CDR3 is CASMGDTDRDFGYTF. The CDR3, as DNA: TGTGCCAGTATGGGGGATACGGACAGGGATTTTGGCTACACCTTC.

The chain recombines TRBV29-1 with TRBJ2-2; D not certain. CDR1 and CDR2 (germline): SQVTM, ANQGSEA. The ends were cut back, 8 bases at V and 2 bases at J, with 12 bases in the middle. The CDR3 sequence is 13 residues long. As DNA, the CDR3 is TGCAGCAGTTTAACCGAAAACACCGGGGAGCTGTTTTTT. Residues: CSSLTENTGELFF.

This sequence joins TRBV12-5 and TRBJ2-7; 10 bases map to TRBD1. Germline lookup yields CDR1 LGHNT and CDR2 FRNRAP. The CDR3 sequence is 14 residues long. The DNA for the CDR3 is TGTGCCAGCAGTCCGGGACAGGGGTACGACGAGCAGTACTTC. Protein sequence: CASSPGQGYDEQYF.

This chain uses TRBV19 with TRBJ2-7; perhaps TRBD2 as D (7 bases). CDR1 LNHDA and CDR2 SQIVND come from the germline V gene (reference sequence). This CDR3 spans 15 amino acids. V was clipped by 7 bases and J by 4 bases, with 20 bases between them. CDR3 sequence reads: CASTSRSGGSYEQYF. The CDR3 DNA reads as TGTGCCAGTACCTCCCGGTCGGGGGGCTCGTACGAGCAGTACTTC.

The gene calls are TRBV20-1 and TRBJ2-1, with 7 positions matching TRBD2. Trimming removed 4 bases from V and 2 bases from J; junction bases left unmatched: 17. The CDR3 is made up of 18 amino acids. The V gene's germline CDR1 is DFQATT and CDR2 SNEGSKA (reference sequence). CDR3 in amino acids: CSAKDYRLASGTYNEQFF. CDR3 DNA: TGCAGTGCTAAAGACTATCGGCTGGCTAGCGGCACCTACAATGAGCAGTTCTTC.

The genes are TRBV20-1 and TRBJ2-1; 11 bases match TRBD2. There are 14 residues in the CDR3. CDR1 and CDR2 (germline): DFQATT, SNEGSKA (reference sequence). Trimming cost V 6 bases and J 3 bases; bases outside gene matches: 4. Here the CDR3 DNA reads TGCAGTGCGCTGGGACTAGCGGACTACAATGAGCAGTTCTTC. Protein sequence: CSALGLADYNEQFF.

The CDR3 is CATSDLQGSYNEQFF. The DNA of the CDR3 is TGTGCCACCAGTGATTTGCAGGGCTCCTACAATGAGCAGTTCTTC. The chain couples TRBV24-1 to TRBJ2-1, with D perhaps TRBD1 (5 bases). Germline assignment: CDR1 KGHDR and CDR2 SFDVKD. This CDR3 contains 15 residues. V gave up 0 bases and J gave up 0 bases, with 5 bases separating them.

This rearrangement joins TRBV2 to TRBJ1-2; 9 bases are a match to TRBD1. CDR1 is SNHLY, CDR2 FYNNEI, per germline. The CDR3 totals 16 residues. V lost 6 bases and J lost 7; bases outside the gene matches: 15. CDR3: CASSPPRDRAVRGYTF. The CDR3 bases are TGTGCCAGCAGCCCACCCCGGGACAGGGCCGTACGTGGCTACACCTTC. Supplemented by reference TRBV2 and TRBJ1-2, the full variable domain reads EPEVTQTPSHQVTQMGQEVILRCVPISNHLYFYWYRQILGQKVEFLVSFYNNEISEKSEIFDDQFSVERPDGSNFTLKIRSTKLEDSAMYFCASSPPRDRAVRGYTFGSGTRLTVV.

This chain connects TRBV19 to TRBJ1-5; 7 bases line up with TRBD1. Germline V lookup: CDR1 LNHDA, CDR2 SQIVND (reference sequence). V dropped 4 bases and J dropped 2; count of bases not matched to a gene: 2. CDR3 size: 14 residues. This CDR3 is CASSTTGGNQPQHF. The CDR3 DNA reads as TGTGCCAGTAGTACCACAGGGGGCAATCAGCCCCAGCATTTT. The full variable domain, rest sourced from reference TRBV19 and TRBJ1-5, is DGGITQSPKYLFRKEGQNVTLSCEQNLNHDAMYWYRQDPGQGLRLIYYSQIVNDFQKGDIAEGYSVSREKKESFPLTVTSAQKNPTAFYLCASSTTGGNQPQHFGDGTRLSIL.

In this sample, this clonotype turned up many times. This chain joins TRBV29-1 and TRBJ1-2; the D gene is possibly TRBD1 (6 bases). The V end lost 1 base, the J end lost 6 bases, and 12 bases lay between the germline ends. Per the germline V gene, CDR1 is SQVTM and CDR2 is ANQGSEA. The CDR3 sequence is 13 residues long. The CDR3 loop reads CSVEGGGGHGYTF. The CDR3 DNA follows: TGCAGCGTTGAAGGTGGGGGGGGCCATGGCTACACCTTC.

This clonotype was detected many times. The CDR3 nucleotides are TGTGCCAGCAGCGGTTGGGGGGGGGACGATTATGGCTACACCTTC. This encodes CASSGWGGDDYGYTF. The chain links TRBV9 to TRBJ1-2; D may be TRBD1 (5 bases). This CDR3 is built from 15 residues. The germline V gene encodes CDR1 SGDLS and CDR2 YYNGEE. V was clipped by 3 bases and J by 5 bases, with 17 bases between them. Based on the CDR3 plus reference TRBV9 and TRBJ1-2, the full variable domain is DSGVTQTPKHLITATGQRVTLRCSPRSGDLSVYWYQQSLDQGLQFLIQYYNGEERAKGNILERFSAQQFPDLHSELNLSSLELGDSALYFCASSGWGGDDYGYTFGSGTRLTVV.

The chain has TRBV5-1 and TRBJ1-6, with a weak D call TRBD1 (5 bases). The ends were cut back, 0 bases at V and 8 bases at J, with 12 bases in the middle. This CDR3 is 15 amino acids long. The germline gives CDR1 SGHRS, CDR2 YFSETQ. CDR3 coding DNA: TGCGCCAGCAGCTTGGGTGACAGACAGCATTCACCCCTCCACTTT. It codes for CASSLGDRQHSPLHF.

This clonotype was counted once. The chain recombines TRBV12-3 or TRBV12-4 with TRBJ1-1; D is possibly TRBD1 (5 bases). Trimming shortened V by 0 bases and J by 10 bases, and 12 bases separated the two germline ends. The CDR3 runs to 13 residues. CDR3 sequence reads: CASSLAGLARAFF. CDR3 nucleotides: TGTGCCAGCAGTTTAGCGGGACTAGCGAGAGCTTTCTTT.

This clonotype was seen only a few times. The CDR3 spells CSVEDGGKNYGYTF. The CDR3 DNA reads TGCAGCGTTGAGGACGGGGGGAAGAACTATGGCTACACCTTC. The chain is built from TRBV29-1 and TRBJ1-2; TRBD1 might be the D (5 bases). Trimming took 3 bases from V and 2 from J, leaving 13 bases between them. Per the germline V gene, CDR1 is SQVTM and CDR2 is ANQGSEA. This CDR3 contains 14 residues.

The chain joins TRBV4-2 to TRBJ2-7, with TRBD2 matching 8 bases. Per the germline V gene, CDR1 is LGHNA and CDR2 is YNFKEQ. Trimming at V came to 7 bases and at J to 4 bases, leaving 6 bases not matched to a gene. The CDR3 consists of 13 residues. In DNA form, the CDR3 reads TGTGCCAGCACCCGGGGGGGCGGTTACGAGCAGTACTTC. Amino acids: CASTRGGGYEQYF.

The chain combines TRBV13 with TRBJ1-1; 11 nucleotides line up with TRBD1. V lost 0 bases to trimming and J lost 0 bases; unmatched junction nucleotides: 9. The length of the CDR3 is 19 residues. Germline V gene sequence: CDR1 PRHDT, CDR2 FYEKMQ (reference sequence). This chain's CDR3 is CASSLGLRGQGVLNTEAFF. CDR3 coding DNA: TGTGCCAGCAGCTTAGGCCTGCGGGGACAGGGGGTTCTGAACACTGAAGCTTTCTTT.

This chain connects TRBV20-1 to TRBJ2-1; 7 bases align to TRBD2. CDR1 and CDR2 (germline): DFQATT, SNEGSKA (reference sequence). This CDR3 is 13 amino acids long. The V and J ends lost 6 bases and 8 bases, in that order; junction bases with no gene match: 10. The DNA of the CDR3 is TGCAGTGCCAGTCCGGGACTAAATTATGAGCAGTTCTTC. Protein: CSASPGLNYEQFF.

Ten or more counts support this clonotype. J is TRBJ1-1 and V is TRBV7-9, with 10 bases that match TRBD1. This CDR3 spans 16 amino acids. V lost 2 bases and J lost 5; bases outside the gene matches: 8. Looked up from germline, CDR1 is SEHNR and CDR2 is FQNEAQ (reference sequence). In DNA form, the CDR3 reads TGTGCCAGCAGCTTACGTGCGGGACAGGGGAGGACTGAAGCTTTCTTT. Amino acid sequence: CASSLRAGQGRTEAFF. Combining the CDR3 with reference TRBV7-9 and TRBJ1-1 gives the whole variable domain DTGVSQNPRHKITKRGQNVTFRCDPISEHNRLYWYRQTLGQGPEFLTYFQNEAQLEKSRLLSDRFSAERPKGSFSTLEIQRTEQGDSAMYLCASSLRAGQGRTEAFFGQGTRLTVV.

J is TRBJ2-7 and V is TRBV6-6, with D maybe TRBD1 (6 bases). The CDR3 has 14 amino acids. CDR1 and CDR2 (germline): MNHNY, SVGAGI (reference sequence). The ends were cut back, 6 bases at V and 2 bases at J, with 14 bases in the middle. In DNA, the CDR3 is TGTGCCAGCAGACCCGGGACAAAGACCTACGAGCAGTACTTC. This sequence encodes CASRPGTKTYEQYF.

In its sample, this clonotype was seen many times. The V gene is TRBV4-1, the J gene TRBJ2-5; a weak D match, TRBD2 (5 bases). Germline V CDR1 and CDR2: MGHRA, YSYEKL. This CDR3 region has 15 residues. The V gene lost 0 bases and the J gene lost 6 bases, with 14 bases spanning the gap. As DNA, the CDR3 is TGCGCCAGCAGCCAAGAAGGTTACGGACTTAAGACCCAGTACTTC. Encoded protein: CASSQEGYGLKTQYF.